The 29 T cell receptor beta chains below all came from one sample that was sequenced in a study of blood T cell repertoires in COVID-19. Sequencing was performed with immunoSEQ multiplex PCR; in TCRdb, only in-frame clones are kept and a portion is missing. The sample has over 130,000 clones, over 60% seen once. The source material was PBMCs or T cells enriched from blood (not recorded which). The origin of the receptors is a woman between 45 and 60 years old who had recovered from COVID-19.

About this clone: The sample holds other DNA sequences that translate to the same CDR3. The J gene is TRBJ1-2, the V gene TRBV28; TRBD1 aligns across 10 bases. This CDR3 region has 15 residues. J lost 2 bases, V lost 5 bases, and 5 bases had no gene match. Germline V gene lookup returns CDR1 MDHEN and CDR2 SYDVKM. The CDR3 nucleotides read TGTGCCAGCAGTACGTGGACAGGGGGGAACTATGGCTACACCTTC. Amino acids: CASSTWTGGNYGYTF.

The chain couples TRBV6-5 to TRBJ2-1; maybe TRBD2 (5 bases). CDR1 MNHEY and CDR2 SVGAGI come from the germline V gene. The V and J ends lost 10 bases and 8 bases respectively, with 15 bases between them. There are 12 residues in the CDR3. CDR3 DNA sequence: TGTGCCACCCTCGGGAATGTGGATGAGCAGTTCTTC. Amino acids: CATLGNVDEQFF.

The rearrangement joins TRBV10-3 to TRBJ2-3, with D unclear. Between the trimmed V and J ends, which lost 2 bases and 1 base, there was a span of 10 bases. CDR1 ENHRY and CDR2 SYGVKD come from the germline V gene. There are 15 residues in the CDR3. CDR3 in amino acids: CAISERRSGTDTQYF. DNA for the CDR3: TGTGCCATCAGTGAGCGTAGGAGCGGCACAGATACGCAGTATTTT.

This clone is a singleton in its sample. The V and J genes are TRBV4-2 and TRBJ2-1; 7 nucleotides agree with TRBD2. This CDR3 has 17 residues. The junction had 10 bases not matched to a gene; V was cut back by 1 base and J by 4 bases. Germline V gives CDR1 LGHNA, CDR2 YNFKEQ. The CDR3 spells CASSQVASGVRYNEQFF. The CDR3, as DNA: TGTGCCAGCAGCCAAGTAGCCAGCGGGGTAAGGTACAATGAGCAGTTCTTC.

The rearrangement joins TRBV28 to TRBJ1-1; no definite D call. Germline values: CDR1 MDHEN, CDR2 SYDVKM. V was shortened by 1 base and J by 10 bases, with 13 bases between the two germline ends. This CDR3 region has 13 residues. The CDR3 DNA reads as TGTGCCAGCAGTTTATATCAGTCCCCAGGAGCTTTCTTT. Its protein product is CASSLYQSPGAFF.

This clone was recorded a few times. The chain has TRBV5-5 and TRBJ1-5, with TRBD1 matching 9 bases. CDR1 is SGHKS and CDR2 is YYEKEE in the germline V gene (reference sequence). The V and J ends lost 4 bases and 3 bases, in that order; junction bases with no gene match: 8. CDR3 length: 16 amino acids. CDR3 sequence reads: CASSRRDRDPNQPQHF. CDR3 DNA: TGTGCCAGCAGCCGACGGGACAGGGACCCCAATCAGCCCCAGCATTTT.

The V and J genes are TRBV29-1 and TRBJ2-5, with TRBD1 matching over 7 bases. The CDR3 loop spans 13 amino acids. Germline loops: CDR1 SQVTM, CDR2 ANQGSEA. The V gene end was trimmed by 5 bases and the J gene end by 5 bases; junction bases not matched to a gene: 8. CDR3 residues: CSVPGQPRETQYF. The CDR3 DNA sequence: TGCAGCGTTCCGGGACAGCCCCGCGAGACCCAGTACTTC.

This rearrangement joins TRBV4-1 to TRBJ2-1, with D uncertain. Germline loops: CDR1 MGHRA, CDR2 YSYEKL. CDR3 length: 16 amino acids. Trimming removed 0 bases from V and 0 bases from J, with 9 bases in between. The CDR3 sequence: CASSQDPGTSYNEQFF. CDR3 sequence (DNA): TGCGCCAGCAGCCAAGATCCAGGCACCTCCTACAATGAGCAGTTCTTC.

This clone was seen a few times. The chain has TRBV14 and TRBJ1-2, with TRBD1 matching over 7 bases. CDR3 size: 17 residues. With 0 bases clipped from V and 6 bases from J, the junction kept 13 bases outside the gene matches. Germline CDR1 reads SGHDN; CDR2 reads FVKESK. The CDR3 spells CASSQDFRGAPYDGYTF. CDR3 sequence (DNA): TGTGCCAGCAGCCAAGACTTCAGGGGGGCCCCGTATGATGGCTACACCTTC.

The rearrangement links TRBV3-1 (or the pseudogene TRBV3-2) to TRBJ2-1, with TRBD2 matching over 8 bases. This CDR3 region has 16 residues. CDR1 LGHDT and CDR2 YNNKEL come from the germline V gene (reference sequence). V lost 3 bases to trimming and J lost 8 bases; unmatched junction nucleotides: 12. CDR3 nucleotide sequence: TGTGCCAGCAGCCAGTTTAGCGGGACCCAGAGCCATGAGCAGTTCTTC. Translation gives CASSQFSGTQSHEQFF.

The rearrangement links TRBV3-1 (or the pseudogene TRBV3-2) to TRBJ1-4; D is unresolved. This CDR3 is 15 amino acids long. V shed 10 bases and J shed 0 bases, with 15 bases lying between them. The germline CDR1 and CDR2 sequences are LGHDT and YNNKEL (reference sequence). The DNA for the CDR3 is TGTGCCACAAGCGGACGGCTTGCAACTAATGAAAAACTGTTTTTT. This encodes CATSGRLATNEKLFF.

This clone was seen more than once but under ten times. The chain links TRBV27 to TRBJ1-5; TRBD1 agrees at 7 bases. Germline CDR1 is MNHEY and CDR2 is SMNVEV (reference sequence). Trimming cost V 5 bases and J 6 bases; bases outside gene matches: 7. This CDR3 region has 14 residues. Here the CDR3 DNA reads TGTGCCAGCAGTCAGACAGGGCCCTTTCAGCCCCAGCATTTT. Protein: CASSQTGPFQPQHF.

This sequence joins TRBV10-1 and TRBJ2-2, with D perhaps TRBD2 (5 bases). V lost 8 bases and J 3 bases, leaving 13 bases between the germline ends. Germline lookup yields CDR1 WNHNN and CDR2 SYGVQD (reference sequence). The CDR3 is 14 amino acids. Here the CDR3 reads CASSPRRDTGELFF. In DNA form, the CDR3 reads TGCGCCAGCTCCCCGAGGCGGGACACCGGGGAGCTGTTTTTT.

This clone occurred once. The chain joins TRBV10-3 to TRBJ2-1; the match to TRBD2 covers 7 bases. The CDR3 is made up of 15 amino acids. After removal of 10 bases from V and 6 bases from J, the junction contained 15 bases not matched to a gene. The germline gives CDR1 ENHRY, CDR2 SYGVKD. Here the CDR3 reads CASTTPLAHRNEQFF. The CDR3 DNA sequence: TGTGCCAGTACAACGCCACTAGCGCACCGCAATGAGCAGTTCTTC.

V is TRBV19 and J is TRBJ1-1; 9 bases agree with TRBD1. Germline V CDR1 and CDR2: LNHDA, SQIVND (reference sequence). After removal of 6 bases from V and 11 bases from J, the junction contained 16 bases not matched to a gene. This CDR3 spans 15 amino acids. This chain's CDR3 is CASSVSGTGQLTAFF. Here the CDR3 DNA reads TGTGCCAGTAGCGTTTCCGGGACAGGGCAACTTACGGCTTTCTTT.

The chain is built from TRBV11-2 and TRBJ2-3, with 14 nucleotides matching TRBD2. Looked up from germline, CDR1 is SGHAT and CDR2 is FQNNGV. The CDR3 sequence is 16 residues long. V shed 5 bases and J 4 bases; nucleotides not matched to a gene: 5. Here the CDR3 DNA reads TGTGCCAGCAGCCCGGGGACTAGCGGGAGACCAGATACGCAGTATTTT. Residues: CASSPGTSGRPDTQYF.

This clone was seen a few times. The chain combines TRBV30 with TRBJ2-7; D possibly corresponds to TRBD2 (6 bases). The CDR3 length is 11 residues. V lost 1 base and J 5 bases, leaving 6 bases between the germline ends. From germline, CDR1 is GTSNPN and CDR2 SVGIG (reference sequence). CDR3 residues: CAWSERDEQYF. Here the CDR3 DNA reads TGTGCCTGGAGTGAGCGGGACGAGCAGTACTTC.

The chain joins TRBV5-1 to TRBJ2-1; D uncertain. CDR3 length: 15 residues. CDR1 is SGHRS and CDR2 is YFSETQ in the germline V gene. V was shortened by 4 bases and J by 2 bases, with 13 bases between the two germline ends. CDR3 bases: TGCGCCAGCAGCCCCCCCCGTGGCACCTACAATGAGCAGTTCTTC. It codes for CASSPPRGTYNEQFF.

Notes on this clone: It is unclear where the CDR3 begins or ends on the DNA, so no DNA is shown, and the CDR3 is as TCRdb lists it. This chain links TRBV30 with TRBJ2-1; no check of the table's D call, TRBD1, against the DNA was made. CDR1 and CDR2 (germline): GTSNPN, SVGIG (reference sequence). The CDR3 is made up of 12 amino acids, end residues included. This CDR3 is CAWGQGANMRFF.

The chain links TRBV6-5 to TRBJ1-3; D unresolved. V dropped 4 bases and J dropped 4 bases, with 14 bases sitting between them. The length of the CDR3 is 15 residues. Germline CDR1 MNHEY, CDR2 SVGAGI. Here the CDR3 reads CASSLGWRSGNTIYF. In nucleotides, the CDR3 is TGTGCCAGCAGTTTAGGGTGGAGGTCCGGAAACACCATATATTTT.

V is TRBV7-3 and J is TRBJ1-1; no clear D gene. The CDR3 extends over 13 amino acids. CDR1 is SGHTA and CDR2 is FQGTGA in the germline V gene. The V and J ends lost 4 bases and 2 bases respectively, with 8 bases between them. CDR3 loop: CASSSYLNTEAFF. Here the CDR3 DNA reads TGTGCCAGCAGCTCCTATTTAAACACTGAAGCTTTCTTT.

This clone was recorded many times. The genes are TRBV30 and TRBJ1-3; perhaps TRBD1 as D (6 bases). This CDR3 comprises 13 residues. Looked up from germline, CDR1 is GTSNPN and CDR2 is SVGIG (reference sequence). The V gene lost 7 bases and the J gene lost 4 bases, with 14 bases spanning the gap. CDR3 sequence (DNA): TGTGCCTACGGGCAGGGGCCCGGAAACACCATATATTTT. Its translation is CAYGQGPGNTIYF.

The rearrangement joins TRBV11-1 to TRBJ2-2, with TRBD2 matching 8 bases. With V trimmed by 7 bases and J by 9 bases, 13 bases remained unmatched. The germline V gene has CDR1 SGHAT and CDR2 FQDESV (reference sequence). The CDR3 loop spans 15 amino acids. CDR3 nucleotide sequence: TGTGCCAGCAACTTGGGAGGAGCGGGGGAAAGGGAGCTGTTTTTT. This codes for CASNLGGAGERELFF.

The chain couples TRBV7-8 to TRBJ1-2; unclear D gene. The CDR3 length is 12 residues. In germline, CDR1 is SGHVS, CDR2 FQNEAQ. The V gene lost 0 bases and the J gene lost 8 bases, with 7 bases spanning the gap. The CDR3 sequence is CASSLAAGGYTF. The DNA of the CDR3 is TGTGCCAGCAGCTTAGCCGCGGGAGGCTACACCTTC. Full variable domain (outside the CDR3, taken from reference TRBV7-8 and TRBJ1-2): GAGVSQSPRYKVAKRGQDVALRCDPISGHVSLFWYQQALGQGPEFLTYFQNEAQLDKSGLPSDRFFAERPEGSVSTLKIQRTQQEDSAVYLCASSLAAGGYTFGSGTRLTVV.

This clone has a single count. DNA of the CDR3: TGTGCCAGCTCACTGGCCGGACAGGGTGGCAATCAGCCCCAGCATTTT. This sequence encodes CASSLAGQGGNQPQHF. The gene calls are TRBV18 and TRBJ1-5, with 8 bases matching TRBD1. V was pared by 4 bases and J by 2 bases, with 7 bases of the junction left unmatched. CDR1 KGHSH and CDR2 LQKENI come from the germline V gene. The CDR3 sequence is 16 residues long.

This rearrangement joins TRBV25-1 to TRBJ2-2; the D is unclear. The germline gives CDR1 MGHDK, CDR2 SYGVNS. CDR3 size: 14 residues. V lost 4 bases and J lost 5, with 11 bases in between. DNA of the CDR3: TGTGCCAGCAGTGGGAATCTAGGTACCGGGGAGCTGTTTTTT. Translating gives CASSGNLGTGELFF.

This clone was counted a few times. The rearrangement links TRBV27 to TRBJ1-5; D possibly corresponds to TRBD1 (5 bases). V was cut by 1 base and J by 1 base, with 8 bases left in between. The germline CDR1 and CDR2 sequences are MNHEY and SMNVEV (reference sequence). The CDR3 extends over 15 amino acids. This CDR3 reads CASSLWGESNQPQHF. As DNA, the CDR3 is TGTGCCAGCAGTTTATGGGGGGAAAGCAATCAGCCCCAGCATTTT.

This chain links TRBV2 with TRBJ2-1, with 9 bases lining up with TRBD2. V lost 8 bases to trimming and J lost 3 bases; unmatched junction nucleotides: 5. CDR1 is SNHLY, CDR2 FYNNEI, per germline. The CDR3 runs 14 residues. CDR3 nucleotide sequence: TGTGCCAGCCCAGAGCGGGGGGTCTACAATGAGCAGTTCTTC. Protein product: CASPERGVYNEQFF.

The sample holds a few counts of this clone. The genes are TRBV19 and TRBJ2-7; 9 positions agree with TRBD1. The CDR3 runs 14 residues. J was trimmed by 2 bases and V by 5 bases; bases with no gene match: 4. The germline V gene has CDR1 LNHDA and CDR2 SQIVND (reference sequence). The chain's CDR3 is CASSLGQGPYEQYF. In nucleotides, the CDR3 is TGTGCCAGTAGTCTAGGACAGGGGCCCTACGAGCAGTACTTC.